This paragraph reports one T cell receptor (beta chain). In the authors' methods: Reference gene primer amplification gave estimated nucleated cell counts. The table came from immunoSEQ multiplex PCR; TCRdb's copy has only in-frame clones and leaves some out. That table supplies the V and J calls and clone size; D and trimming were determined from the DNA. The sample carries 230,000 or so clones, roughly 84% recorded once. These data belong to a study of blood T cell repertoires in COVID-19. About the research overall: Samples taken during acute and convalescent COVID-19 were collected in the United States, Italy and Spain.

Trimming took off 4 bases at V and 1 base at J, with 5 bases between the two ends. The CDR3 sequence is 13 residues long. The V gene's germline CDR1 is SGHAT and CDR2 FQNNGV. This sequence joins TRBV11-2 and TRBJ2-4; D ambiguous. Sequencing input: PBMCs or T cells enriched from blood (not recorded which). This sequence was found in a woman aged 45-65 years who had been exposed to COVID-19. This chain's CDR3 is CASSSVAKNIQYF. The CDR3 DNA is TGTGCCAGCAGCTCCGTGGCCAAAAACATTCAGTACTTC.